This T cell receptor (beta chain) was retrieved from a study of cytomegalovirus exposure and HLA in healthy donors. Study results and limitations: Data from an earlier analysis indicated that most TCR beta V segments were productive either about 90% or about 30% of the time. While the bulk of TCR sequences proved rare, some public TCRs turned up in many donors. Near-uniform donor sequencing depth was presumed by presence/absence analyses.

On this clone itself: Its antigen is not known.

The PCR made use of 60 Vbeta and 13 Jbeta primers. The table came from immunoSEQ multiplex PCR; TCRdb's copy has only in-frame clones and leaves some out. The top ten clones hold around 2.2% of a sample with about 120,000 clones, approximately 80% of them seen once. The material sequenced was PBMCs. The TCR comes from a woman between 40 and 50 years old in good health and CMV-seronegative.

The CDR3 reads CASSLEDTQEAYEQYF. The CDR3 coding sequence is TGTGCCAGCAGCCTTGAGGACACTCAAGAGGCCTACGAGCAGTACTTC. The V gene is TRBV28, the J gene TRBJ2-7, with a weak D call TRBD1 (5 bases). This CDR3 comprises 16 residues. Looked up from germline, CDR1 is MDHEN and CDR2 is SYDVKM. V lost 6 bases to trimming and J lost 2 bases, with 20 bases between them.